These T cell receptor beta chains were read from a single sample in a study of OX40 agonist ivuxolimab in advanced cancers. TCRdb keeps only in-frame clones here, not all; method: immunoSEQ multiplex PCR. In the table there are around 13,000 clones, under 90% of which are singletons. The sequencing used CD4+ or CD8+ T cells sorted from blood, collected in a trial of the OX40 agonist ivuxolimab. The receptors were sampled from an adult with an advanced solid tumor such as melanoma, head and neck, liver or kidney cancer. Both conserved end residues are part of each CDR3. D genes are given only for firm matches. Expanded clones are given a class, and other clones once, few, many or no size at all.

j_call d_call v_call clone_size cdr3_aa cdr3_nt
TRBJ2-7 NA TRBV7-3 NA CASSLANGEQYF TGTGCCAGCAGCTTAGCGAACGGGGAGCAGTACTTC
TRBJ1-5 TRBD1 TRBV6-6 NA CASTDRGYSNQPQHF TGTGCCAGCACCGACAGGGGCTATAGCAATCAGCCCCAGCATTTT
TRBJ2-3 NA TRBV10-3 NA CAISDDTVRDTQYF TGTGCCATCAGTGATGACACGGTGAGAGATACGCAGTATTTT
TRBJ1-5 NA TRBV7-9 NA CASSSGGYNQPQHF TGTGCCAGCAGCTCTGGCGGTTACAATCAGCCCCAGCATTTT
TRBJ2-7 NA TRBV5-1 NA CASTPGGSYEQYF TGCGCCAGCACCCCGGGTGGATCCTACGAGCAGTACTTC
TRBJ2-7 NA TRBV23-1 NA CASSQPRDSGRIEQYF TGCGCCAGCAGTCAACCTCGGGACTCAGGGAGGATCGAGCAGTACTTC
TRBJ2-7 NA TRBV6-5 NA CASRLTYEQYF TGTGCCAGCAGATTGACGTACGAGCAGTACTTC
TRBJ2-1 TRBD2 TRBV7-3 NA CASSYMPLTSALGRNEQFF TGTGCCAGCAGCTATATGCCGCTGACTAGCGCCCTAGGAAGGAATGAGCAGTTCTTC
TRBJ1-6 TRBD1 TRBV2 NA CASSEVGTGGSLHF TGTGCCAGCAGTGAAGTGGGGACAGGTGGGTCCCTCCACTTT
TRBJ2-5 TRBD2 TRBV7-2 NA CASSFVVSGMWAETQYF TGTGCCAGCAGCTTTGTAGTTAGCGGGATGTGGGCAGAGACCCAGTACTTC
TRBJ1-1 NA TRBV19 NA CASSMWFSGNTEAFF TGTGCCAGTAGTATGTGGTTTTCGGGGAACACTGAAGCTTTCTTT
TRBJ2-1 NA TRBV7-9 NA CASSSVDSQTRDEQFF TGTGCCAGCAGCTCGGTGGACTCACAAACGAGGGATGAGCAGTTCTTC
TRBJ1-4 TRBD1 TRBV5-1 NA CASSLQGAWEKLFF TGCGCCAGCAGCTTACAGGGGGCGTGGGAAAAACTGTTTTTT
TRBJ2-7 TRBD2 TRBV27 NA CASTTSGSGEQYF TGTGCCAGCACGACTAGCGGGAGTGGAGAGCAGTACTTC
TRBJ2-3 TRBD1 TRBV5-6 NA CASSRVQGESTDTQYF TGTGCCAGCAGCAGAGTTCAGGGGGAGAGCACAGATACGCAGTATTTT
TRBJ2-7 TRBD1 TRBV18 NA CASSRQGGRLYEQYF TGTGCCAGCTCACGACAGGGGGGGCGCCTTTACGAGCAGTACTTC
TRBJ1-6 TRBD1 TRBV11-1 medium-sized CASSRTGNNSPLHF TGTGCCAGCAGCCGGACAGGGAACAATTCACCCCTCCACTTT
TRBJ1-1 NA TRBV18 NA CASSPPFISSAAYTEAFF TGTGCCAGCTCACCCCCCTTCATTAGCTCCGCGGCGTACACTGAAGCTTTCTTT
TRBJ2-1 TRBD2 TRBV5-4 NA CASSFRGGTEQFF TGTGCCAGCAGCTTCCGGGGGGGGACTGAGCAGTTCTTC
TRBJ2-7 NA TRBV6-6 NA CASSLYASYEQYF TGTGCCAGCAGCCTATACGCTAGCTACGAGCAGTACTTC
TRBJ1-5 NA TRBV9 NA CASSAGFSPGQPQHF TGTGCCAGCAGCGCGGGATTTTCCCCGGGTCAGCCCCAGCATTTT
TRBJ2-5 NA TRBV28 NA CASSLSLASKETQYF TGTGCCAGCAGTTTATCGCTAGCGTCAAAAGAGACCCAGTACTTC
TRBJ1-2 NA TRBV30 NA CAWSVPEGLANYGYTF TGTGCCTGGAGTGTACCGGAGGGCCTAGCTAACTATGGCTACACCTTC
TRBJ2-1 NA TRBV14 once CASSQEGARGAYLEEQFF TGTGCCAGCAGCCAAGAAGGGGCTCGTGGGGCCTATCTAGAGGAGCAGTTCTTC
TRBJ2-7 NA TRBV28 NA CASIGNSYYEQYF TGTGCCAGCATAGGTAACAGTTACTACGAGCAGTACTTC
TRBJ2-7 TRBD1 TRBV19 NA CATTGGFYEQYF TGTGCCACGACAGGGGGATTCTACGAGCAGTACTTC
TRBJ2-3 TRBD2 TRBV6-5 NA CASSSVAGDYTDTQYF TGTGCCAGCAGTTCGGTAGCGGGGGACTACACAGATACGCAGTATTTT
TRBJ2-3 TRBD1 TRBV7-6 NA CASSTRTGEIPDTQYF TGTGCCAGCAGCACCCGGACAGGGGAAATCCCAGATACGCAGTATTTT
TRBJ2-7 TRBD1 TRBV7-9 NA CASSQPGTGHYEQYF TGTGCCAGCAGCCAACCGGGGACAGGACACTACGAGCAGTACTTC
TRBJ1-1 NA TRBV6-5 NA CASSGGQNTEAFF TGTGCCAGCAGCGGGGGACAGAACACTGAAGCTTTCTTT
TRBJ2-6 NA TRBV5-6 NA CASSLETSGANVLTF TGTGCCAGCAGCTTGGAGACCTCTGGGGCCAACGTCCTGACTTTC
TRBJ1-5 TRBD1 TRBV19 NA CASRPKTGFGNQPQHF TGTGCCAGTAGGCCCAAGACAGGGTTCGGCAATCAGCCCCAGCATTTT
TRBJ2-7 TRBD1 TRBV19 NA CATQDRVISDYEQYF TGTGCCACCCAGGACAGGGTGATATCGGACTACGAGCAGTACTTC
TRBJ2-5 NA TRBV9 NA CASSVGGTHGETQYF TGTGCCAGCAGCGTAGGGGGCACCCACGGAGAGACCCAGTACTTC
TRBJ2-7 NA TRBV19 NA CASGPGAYEQYF TGTGCCAGTGGACCGGGGGCCTACGAGCAGTACTTC
TRBJ2-1 TRBD2 TRBV5-1 NA CASSSGTSFYNEQFF TGCGCCAGCAGCTCCGGGACTAGCTTCTACAATGAGCAGTTCTTC
TRBJ1-2 NA TRBV19 NA CASKSTDSPNYGYTF TGTGCCAGTAAAAGCACGGACAGCCCTAACTATGGCTACACCTTC
TRBJ1-4 TRBD1 TRBV28 NA CASSKFTGGRDEKLFF TGTGCCAGCAGTAAATTCACAGGGGGCCGGGATGAAAAACTGTTTTTT
TRBJ2-5 NA TRBV15 NA CATSYDRTWGETQYF TGTGCCACCAGCTACGACAGGACCTGGGGGGAGACCCAGTACTTC
TRBJ2-7 NA TRBV7-3 once CASSPENSYEQYF TGTGCCAGCAGCCCGGAAAACTCCTACGAGCAGTACTTC